This T cell receptor beta chain was found in a study of T cells in Graves' hyperthyroidism and ophthalmopathy. The germline V gene has CDR1 MNHNS and CDR2 SASEGT. The V gene lost 5 bases and the J gene lost 1 base, with 17 bases spanning the gap. This CDR3 spans 17 amino acids. RNA transcripts were the template for amplifying TCR beta CDR3 regions. An initial round of RT-PCR targeting the TCR CDR3 relied on the HTBI primer set. Each CDR3 protein is one row after TCRdb ran MiXCR on the multiplex PCR reads. The sample has about 290,000 distinct CDR3 sequences, roughly 13% seen once. Sequenced input: blood. The receptor's source is a woman in her 40s with Graves' hyperthyroidism. The rearrangement uses TRBV6-1 and TRBJ2-2; possible D gene TRBD2, 6 bases. The DNA for the CDR3 is TGTGCCAGCAGTTTTCAGGACTACTTTAGGAACACCGGGGAGCTGTTTTTT. It specifies CASSFQDYFRNTGELFF.